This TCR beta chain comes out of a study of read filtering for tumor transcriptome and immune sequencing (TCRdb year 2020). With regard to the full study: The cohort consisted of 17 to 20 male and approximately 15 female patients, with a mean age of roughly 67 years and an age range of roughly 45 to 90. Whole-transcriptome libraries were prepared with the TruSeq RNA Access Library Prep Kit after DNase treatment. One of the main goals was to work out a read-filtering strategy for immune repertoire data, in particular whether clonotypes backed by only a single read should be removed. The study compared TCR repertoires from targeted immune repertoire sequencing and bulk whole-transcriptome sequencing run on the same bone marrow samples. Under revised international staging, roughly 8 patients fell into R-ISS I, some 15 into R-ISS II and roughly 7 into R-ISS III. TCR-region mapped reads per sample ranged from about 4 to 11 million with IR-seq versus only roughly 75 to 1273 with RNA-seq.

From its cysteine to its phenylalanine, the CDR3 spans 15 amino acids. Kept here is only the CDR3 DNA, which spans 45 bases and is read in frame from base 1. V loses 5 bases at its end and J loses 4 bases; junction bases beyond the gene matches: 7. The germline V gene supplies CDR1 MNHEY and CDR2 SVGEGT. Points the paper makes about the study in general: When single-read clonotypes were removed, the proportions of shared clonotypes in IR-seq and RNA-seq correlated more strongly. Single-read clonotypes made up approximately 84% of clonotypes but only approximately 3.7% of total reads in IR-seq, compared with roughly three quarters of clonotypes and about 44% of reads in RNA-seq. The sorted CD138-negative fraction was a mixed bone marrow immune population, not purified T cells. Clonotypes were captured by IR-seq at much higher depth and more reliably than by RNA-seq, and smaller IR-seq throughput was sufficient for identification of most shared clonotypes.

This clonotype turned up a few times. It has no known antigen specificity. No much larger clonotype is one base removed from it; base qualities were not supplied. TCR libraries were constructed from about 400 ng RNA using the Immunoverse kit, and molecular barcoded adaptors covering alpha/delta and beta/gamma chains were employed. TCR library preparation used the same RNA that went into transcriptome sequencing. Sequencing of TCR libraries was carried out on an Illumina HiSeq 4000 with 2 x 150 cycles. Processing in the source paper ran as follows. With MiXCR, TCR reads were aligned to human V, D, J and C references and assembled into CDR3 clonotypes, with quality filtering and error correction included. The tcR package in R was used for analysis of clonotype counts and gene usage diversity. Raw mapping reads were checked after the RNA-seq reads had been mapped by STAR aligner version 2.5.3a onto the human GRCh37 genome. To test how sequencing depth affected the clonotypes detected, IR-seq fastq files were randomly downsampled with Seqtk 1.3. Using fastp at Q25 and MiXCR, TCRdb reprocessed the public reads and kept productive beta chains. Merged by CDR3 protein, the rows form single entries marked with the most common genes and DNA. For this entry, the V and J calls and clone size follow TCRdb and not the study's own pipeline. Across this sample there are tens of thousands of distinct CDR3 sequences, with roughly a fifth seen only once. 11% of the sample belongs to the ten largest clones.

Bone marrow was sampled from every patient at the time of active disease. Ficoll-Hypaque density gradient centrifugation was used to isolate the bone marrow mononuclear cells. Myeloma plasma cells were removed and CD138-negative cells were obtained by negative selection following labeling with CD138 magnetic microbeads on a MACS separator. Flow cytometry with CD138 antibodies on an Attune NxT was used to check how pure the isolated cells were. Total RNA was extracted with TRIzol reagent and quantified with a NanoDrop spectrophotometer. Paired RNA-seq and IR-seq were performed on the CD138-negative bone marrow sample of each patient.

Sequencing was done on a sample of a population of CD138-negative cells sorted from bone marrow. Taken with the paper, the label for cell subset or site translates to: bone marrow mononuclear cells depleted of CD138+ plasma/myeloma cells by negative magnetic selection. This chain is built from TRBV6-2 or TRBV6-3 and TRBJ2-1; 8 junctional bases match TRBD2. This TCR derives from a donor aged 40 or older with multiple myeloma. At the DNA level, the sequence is TGTGCCAGCAGTCTTACTAGCGGTCAATACAATGAGCAGTTCTTC. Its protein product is CASSLTSGQYNEQFF.